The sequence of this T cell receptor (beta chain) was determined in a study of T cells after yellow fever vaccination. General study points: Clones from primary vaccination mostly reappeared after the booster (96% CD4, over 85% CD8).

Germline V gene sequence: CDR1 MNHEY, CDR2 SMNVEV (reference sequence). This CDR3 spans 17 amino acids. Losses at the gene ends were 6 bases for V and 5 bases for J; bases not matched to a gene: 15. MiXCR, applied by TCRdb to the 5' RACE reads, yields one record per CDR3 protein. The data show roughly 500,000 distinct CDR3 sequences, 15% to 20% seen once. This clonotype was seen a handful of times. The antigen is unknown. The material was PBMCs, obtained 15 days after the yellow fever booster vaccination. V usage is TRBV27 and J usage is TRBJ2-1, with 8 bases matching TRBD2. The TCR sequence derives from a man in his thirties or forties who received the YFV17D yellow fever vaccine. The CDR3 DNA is TGTGCCAGCAGGAGAGACTCGAGCGGGAGACGGAACAATGAGCAGTTCTTC. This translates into CASRRDSSGRRNNEQFF.